This TCR beta chain was identified during a study of T cells in tumors after PD-1 blockade. This clone has a single count. Germline V gives CDR1 MNHEY, CDR2 SMNVEV (reference sequence). The CDR3 spans 17 residues. V dropped 2 bases and J dropped 2; count of bases not matched to a gene: 8. Sequenced by immunoSEQ multiplex PCR; TCRdb stores in-frame clones only, minus some. Of fewer than 50,000 clones detected, around 85% appear once; the ten largest clones hold 4% to 5%. This specimen was PBMCs, taken before anti-PD-1 treatment. The receptor comes from a human donor with basal cell carcinoma. V usage is TRBV27 and J usage is TRBJ2-7, with 11 positions matching TRBD2. In nucleotides, the CDR3 is TGTGCCAGCAGTTTACGCCTAGCGGGGGGACCAACCTACGAGCAGTACTTC. Translation: CASSLRLAGGPTYEQYF.